This TCR beta chain was sequenced during a study of T cells after somatic rescue of genetic block. Germline V gives CDR1 LNHNV, CDR2 YYDKDF (reference sequence). The CDR3 is 16 residues long. Deletions cut 1 base from V and 1 base from J, with 13 bases between. Sequencing used immunoSEQ multiplex PCR; TCRdb keeps in-frame clones, though not all of them. The sample holds 10,000 to 15,000 clones, around 74% seen once. The sequenced material came from peripheral blood mononuclear cells (PBMCs). The receptor comes from a boy younger than 18. V and J are TRBV15 and TRBJ1-1; TRBD1 might be the D (6 bases). The CDR3 DNA reads as TGTGCCACCAGCAGAGGGTTCGGGGGGGCGAACACTGAAGCTTTCTTT. This codes for CATSRGFGGANTEAFF.